This T cell receptor beta chain stems from a study of T cells in Graves' hyperthyroidism and ophthalmopathy. The V segment lost 0 bases and the J segment 6 bases; nucleotides outside the gene matches: 7. Germline CDR1 is MNHNY and CDR2 is SVGAGI (reference sequence). This CDR3 region has 15 residues. Amplified regions were TCR beta CDR3 sequences from RNA transcripts. Using the HTBI primer set, a first-round RT-PCR was run on the TCR CDR3. TCRdb reprocessed the multiplex PCR reads via MiXCR and lists one record per CDR3 protein. Of some 620,000 distinct CDR3 sequences in the sample, around 15% were seen once. Hyperthyroidism, newly diagnosed and lasting under 2 months, affected patients aged 18 to 65. Each diagnosis was grounded in clinical symptoms, serum thyroxine and TRAb, thyroid ultrasound, and orbital computed tomography. Notes on this clonotype: Its antigen is undetermined. A much bigger clone sits one base away, suggesting this may be a read error.

Overall study results and limits: Blood shared most expanded thyroid clonotypes above 0.001.

The clonotype was recovered from a woman in her twenties or thirties with Graves' hyperthyroidism. Sequenced: blood. The chain employs TRBV6-6 and TRBJ2-7; TRBD1 aligns across 8 bases. CDR3 sequence reads: CASSYSRDRYCEQYF. CDR3 DNA: TGTGCCAGCAGTTACTCCAGGGACAGGTACTGCGAGCAGTACTTC.